This T cell receptor (beta chain) emerged from a study of blood T cell repertoires in COVID-19. Study background: Samples representing acute and convalescent COVID-19 were sourced from the United States, Italy and Spain.

The CDR3 has 15 amino acids. Per the germline V gene, CDR1 is SGHAT and CDR2 is FQNNGV. V was cut by 6 bases and J by 3 bases, with 17 bases left in between. Data came from immunoSEQ multiplex PCR; TCRdb stores just in-frame clones and leaves some out. The sample lists approximately 300,000 clones, approximately 88% occurring once. Sequencing was performed on peripheral blood. This clonotype was obtained from a man aged 18 to 29 who had recovered from COVID-19. The chain joins TRBV11-2 to TRBJ1-2; no clear D. CDR3: CASRLLGSPYYGYTF. The CDR3 DNA reads as TGTGCCAGCAGACTATTAGGCAGTCCCTACTATGGCTACACCTTC.